This is a list of T cell receptor beta chains from one sample in a study of T cell changes during pregnancy in multiple sclerosis. Here immunoSEQ multiplex PCR was the method, and the copy in TCRdb shows in-frame clones only, minus some. The data hold 70,000 to 95,000 clones, with about 91% observed a single time. Sequenced here: peripheral blood, sampled before pregnancy. The receptor source for this set is a female donor with multiple sclerosis, enrolled in a pregnancy study. Each CDR3 is given with its conserved first and last residue. The D gene is left open where the match is weak. A clone size is listed for some rows: how often the clone was seen (once, few, many), or a class if it is expanded.

length | size | J | D | V | CDR3 | DNA
18 | . | TRBJ1-1 | TRBD1 | TRBV14 | CASSQQGPLDFMNTEAFF | TGTGCCAGCTCCCAACAGGGGCCGCTGGATTTCATGAACACTGAAGCTTTCTTT
16 | . | TRBJ2-7 | TRBD2 | TRBV28 | CASTLPTRGGSYEQYF | TGTGCCAGCACCCTCCCCACGCGGGGGGGATCCTACGAGCAGTACTTC
12 | . | TRBJ1-2 | TRBD1 | TRBV11-2 | CASSRQGYGYTF | TGTGCCAGCAGCAGACAGGGCTATGGCTACACCTTC
13 | . | TRBJ1-5 | . | TRBV4-3 | CASSQVAYQPQHF | TGCGCCAGCAGCCAAGTGGCATATCAGCCCCAGCATTTT
15 | . | TRBJ1-1 | TRBD1 | TRBV5-6 | CASSRGLSMNTEAFF | TGTGCCAGCAGCAGGGGGCTTTCCATGAACACTGAAGCTTTCTTT
14 | . | TRBJ2-7 | TRBD2 | TRBV19 | CASSLHRGVYEQYF | TGTGCCAGTAGCCTTCACCGGGGGGTCTACGAGCAGTACTTC
15 | . | TRBJ2-5 | TRBD2 | TRBV7-2 | CASSTTSGVGETQYF | TGTGCCAGCAGCACCACTAGCGGGGTGGGGGAGACCCAGTACTTC
13 | few | TRBJ1-4 | . | TRBV2 | CASSEVGGGKLFF | TGTGCCAGCAGTGAAGTAGGGGGAGGGAAACTGTTTTTT
14 | . | TRBJ1-2 | TRBD1 | TRBV29-1 | CSVHGKGADYGYTF | TGCAGCGTCCACGGGAAGGGGGCGGACTATGGCTACACCTTC
11 | once | TRBJ1-2 | TRBD1 | TRBV10-2 | CASTGGGGYTF | TGCGCCAGCACAGGGGGCGGAGGCTACACCTTC
16 | . | TRBJ2-3 | TRBD2 | TRBV7-6 | CASSLYYSGATDTQYF | TGTGCCAGCAGCTTATATTATAGCGGGGCGACAGATACGCAGTATTTT
16 | . | TRBJ1-1 | TRBD1 | TRBV11-3 | CASSLGRQGANTEAFF | TGTGCCAGCAGCTTAGGGCGACAGGGGGCGAACACTGAAGCTTTCTTT
16 | . | TRBJ1-6 | TRBD1 | TRBV30 | CAWSAFPRDSGSPLHF | TGTGCCTGGAGTGCATTTCCTCGGGACAGTGGTTCACCCCTCCACTTT
15 | . | TRBJ2-5 | TRBD2 | TRBV9 | CASRPRDYPLETQYF | TGTGCCAGCAGACCCCGGGACTACCCCCTAGAGACCCAGTACTTC
16 | . | TRBJ1-2 | . | TRBV4-3 | CASSHLVAAFNYGYTF | TGCGCCAGCAGCCACCTAGTGGCAGCCTTTAACTATGGCTACACCTTC
13 | . | TRBJ1-1 | TRBD1 | TRBV5-1 | CASSFTGGTEAFF | TGCGCCAGCAGCTTTACAGGGGGCACTGAAGCTTTCTTT
16 | . | TRBJ1-4 | . | TRBV4-3 | CASSQDKGTSNEKLFF | TGCGCCAGCAGCCAAGATAAAGGGACATCTAATGAAAAACTGTTTTTT